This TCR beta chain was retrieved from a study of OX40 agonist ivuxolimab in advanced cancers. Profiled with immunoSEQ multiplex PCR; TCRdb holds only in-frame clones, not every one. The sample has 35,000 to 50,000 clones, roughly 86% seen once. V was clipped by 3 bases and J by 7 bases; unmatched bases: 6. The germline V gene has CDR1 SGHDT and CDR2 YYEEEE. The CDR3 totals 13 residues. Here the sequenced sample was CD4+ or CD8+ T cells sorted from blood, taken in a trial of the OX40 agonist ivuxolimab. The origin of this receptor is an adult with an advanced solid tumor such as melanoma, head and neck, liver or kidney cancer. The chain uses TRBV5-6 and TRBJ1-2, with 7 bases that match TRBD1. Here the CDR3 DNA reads TGTGCCAGCAGCTCACAGGGGTTGAGTGGCTACACCTTC. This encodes CASSSQGLSGYTF.